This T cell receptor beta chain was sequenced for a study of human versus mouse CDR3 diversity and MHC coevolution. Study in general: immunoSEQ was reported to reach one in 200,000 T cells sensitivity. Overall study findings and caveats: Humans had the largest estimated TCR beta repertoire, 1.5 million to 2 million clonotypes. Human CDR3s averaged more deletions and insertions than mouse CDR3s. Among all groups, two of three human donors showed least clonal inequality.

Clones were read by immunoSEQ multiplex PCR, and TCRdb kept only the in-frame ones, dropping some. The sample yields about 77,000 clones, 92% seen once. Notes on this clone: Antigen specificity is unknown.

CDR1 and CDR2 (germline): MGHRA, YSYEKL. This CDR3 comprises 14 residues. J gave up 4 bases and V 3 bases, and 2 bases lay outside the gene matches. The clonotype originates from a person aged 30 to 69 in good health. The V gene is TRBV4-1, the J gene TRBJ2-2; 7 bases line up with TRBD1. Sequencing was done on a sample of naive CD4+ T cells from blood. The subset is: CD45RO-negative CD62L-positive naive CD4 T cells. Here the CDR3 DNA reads TGCGCCAGCAGCCAGACAGGGTCCACCGGGGAGCTGTTTTTT. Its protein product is CASSQTGSTGELFF.